Listed below are T cell receptor beta chains from one sample, sequenced in a study of blood T cell repertoires in COVID-19. Some clones are missing from TCRdb's copy, which holds only in-frame ones; the method was immunoSEQ multiplex PCR. Of more than 150,000 clones listed, around 84% are singletons. The sequenced sample was peripheral blood. The receptors originated from a man in his sixties with COVID-19, enrolled during active disease. The CDR3 runs from the conserved cysteine through the conserved F or W. Each record gives: clone size, V gene, J gene, D gene, CDR3 protein, CDR3 DNA. A D gene is named only where the DNA matches it firmly. The size entry is marked missing in some rows and otherwise reads once, few, many or a size class.

>.|TRBV28|TRBJ1-2|TRBD1
CASSFRRGWDRALANYGYTF
TGTGCCAGCAGTTTCCGGCGGGGGTGGGACAGGGCTCTAGCTAACTATGGCTACACCTTC
>.|TRBV24-1|TRBJ1-2|TRBD1
CATSGRGQGWGYTF
TGTGCCACCAGTGGTCGGGGACAGGGTTGGGGCTACACCTTC
>.|TRBV9|TRBJ1-3|.
CASSVAAGPNTIYF
TGTGCCAGCAGCGTAGCGGCAGGGCCGAACACCATATATTTT
>.|TRBV18|TRBJ1-1|TRBD1
CASSTLDRGTEAFF
TGTGCCAGCTCAACGTTGGACAGGGGGACTGAAGCTTTCTTT
>.|TRBV7-2|TRBJ2-1|.
CASSPRSLGEQFF
TGTGCCAGCAGCCCCCGTAGCCTTGGAGAGCAGTTCTTC
>once|TRBV7-2|TRBJ1-2|.
CASSLGPDRAYGYTF
TGTGCCAGCAGCTTAGGGCCGGACAGAGCCTATGGCTACACCTTC
>.|TRBV3-1/TRBV3-2|TRBJ1-6|.
CASSQTQGLSPLHF
TGTGCCAGCAGCCAAACCCAGGGTTTATCACCCCTCCACTTT
>.|TRBV10-3|TRBJ1-1|TRBD1
CAISPTGDAEAFF
TGTGCCATCAGCCCGACAGGGGACGCTGAAGCTTTCTTT
>.|TRBV29-1|TRBJ2-3|.
CSVETGPYSLF
TGCAGCGTTGAAACTGGTCCTTACTCCTTATTT
>.|TRBV7-9|TRBJ2-7|.
CASSRRTVKITTYEQYF
TGTGCCAGCAGCCGGCGGACAGTAAAGATTACAACCTACGAGCAGTACTTC
>.|TRBV28|TRBJ2-1|.
CASSFSGISYNEQFF
TGTGCCAGCAGTTTTTCAGGGATCTCCTACAATGAGCAGTTCTTC
>.|TRBV7-8|TRBJ1-1|TRBD1
CASSFEGAGSFF
TGTGCCAGCAGCTTTGAGGGGGCGGGTAGTTTCTTT
>.|TRBV11-2|TRBJ2-2|.
CASSPIIGELFF
TGTGCCAGCAGCCCTATAATCGGGGAGCTGTTTTTT
>.|TRBV7-9|TRBJ1-6|.
CASSLASYNSPLHF
TGTGCCAGCAGCTTAGCGTCTTATAATTCACCCCTCCACTTT
>.|TRBV30|TRBJ2-2|.
CAWSVWGFTGELFF
TGTGCCTGGAGTGTCTGGGGCTTCACCGGGGAGCTGTTTTTT
>once|TRBV6-2/TRBV6-3|TRBJ1-5|.
CASSYTGNQPQHF
TGTGCCAGCAGTTACACAGGGAATCAGCCCCAGCATTTT
>.|TRBV5-1|TRBJ1-3|TRBD1
CASSWGQGTTKINSGNTIYF
TGCGCCAGCAGCTGGGGACAGGGGACCACAAAGATTAACTCTGGAAACACCATATATTTT
>once|TRBV3-1/TRBV3-2|TRBJ2-2|.
CASSQGTQNTGELFF
TGTGCCAGCAGCCAAGGTACTCAGAACACCGGGGAGCTGTTTTTT
>few|TRBV7-2|TRBJ1-6|.
CASSRFSNSPLHF
TGTGCCAGCAGCCGCTTCAGTAATTCACCCCTCCACTTT
>.|TRBV28|TRBJ1-2|TRBD1
CASRLRQGLNYGYTF
TGTGCCAGCAGACTTCGACAGGGACTGAACTATGGCTACACCTTC
>.|TRBV29-1|TRBJ1-2|.
CSVAAVRVANYGYTF
TGCAGCGTAGCCGCCGTGAGGGTGGCTAACTATGGCTACACCTTC
>.|TRBV12-5|TRBJ1-4|TRBD1
CACAGGSANEKLFF
TGTGCTTGCGCAGGGGGGTCGGCTAATGAAAAACTGTTTTTT
>.|TRBV6-4|TRBJ2-1|TRBD2
CASSDESGVGNEQFF
TGTGCCAGCAGTGACGAGAGCGGGGTGGGGAATGAGCAGTTCTTC
>.|TRBV19|TRBJ2-6|TRBD2
CASNPRGGLYSGANVLTF
TGTGCCAGTAACCCACGGGGGGGGCTGTACTCTGGGGCCAACGTCCTGACTTTC
>.|TRBV7-3|TRBJ1-1|.
CASSLGAGDEAFF
TGTGCCAGCAGCTTAGGGGCAGGGGATGAAGCTTTCTTT
>.|TRBV6-5|TRBJ2-7|.
CASGSGNYEQYF
TGTGCCAGCGGATCAGGGAACTACGAGCAGTACTTC
>.|TRBV6-2/TRBV6-3|TRBJ2-4|TRBD2
CASSATLAGGPHAKNIQYF
TGTGCCAGCAGCGCTACACTAGCGGGGGGACCACACGCCAAAAACATTCAGTACTTC
>.|TRBV2|TRBJ1-2|.
CASSPDGRRLSGYTF
TGTGCCAGCAGTCCAGATGGTCGGAGGCTTAGTGGCTACACCTTC